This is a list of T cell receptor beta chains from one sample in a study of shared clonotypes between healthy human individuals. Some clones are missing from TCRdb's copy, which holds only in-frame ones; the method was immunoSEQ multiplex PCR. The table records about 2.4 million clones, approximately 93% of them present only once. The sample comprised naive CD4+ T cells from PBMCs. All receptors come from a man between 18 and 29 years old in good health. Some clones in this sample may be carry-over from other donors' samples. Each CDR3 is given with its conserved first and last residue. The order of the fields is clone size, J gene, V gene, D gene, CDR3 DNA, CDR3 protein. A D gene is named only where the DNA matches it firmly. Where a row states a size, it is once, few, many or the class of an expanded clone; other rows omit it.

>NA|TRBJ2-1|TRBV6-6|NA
TGTGCCAGCACCTCACACCGGGGCTCCTACAATGAGCAGTTCTTC
CASTSHRGSYNEQFF
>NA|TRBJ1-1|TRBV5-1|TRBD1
TGCGCCAGCAGCAAGGGACAGGCGCTGGGCTTCGGGCTAAACACTGAAGCTTTCTTT
CASSKGQALGFGLNTEAFF
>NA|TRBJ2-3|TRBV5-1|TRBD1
TGCGCCAGCAGCTCCCCCGGGACAGGGGCAGATACGCAGTATTTT
CASSSPGTGADTQYF
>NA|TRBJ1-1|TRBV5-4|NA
TGTGCCAGCAGCTCCGCCCAGGGGAACACTGAAGCTTTCTTT
CASSSAQGNTEAFF
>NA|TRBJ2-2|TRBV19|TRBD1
TGTGCCAGTAGTATGGGACAGGGGGCAACCGGGGAGCTGTTTTTT
CASSMGQGATGELFF
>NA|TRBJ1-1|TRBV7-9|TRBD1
TGTGCCAGCAGCTCGCGGACAGGGGGCACTGAAGCTTTCTTT
CASSSRTGGTEAFF
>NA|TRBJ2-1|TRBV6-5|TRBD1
TGTGCCAGCAGTCGACAGGGGGTTCTCAATGAGCAGTTCTTC
CASSRQGVLNEQFF
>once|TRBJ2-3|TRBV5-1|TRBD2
TGCGCCAGCAGTCCCGGGACTAGCGGGAGGCCCCTCGATACGCAGTATTTT
CASSPGTSGRPLDTQYF
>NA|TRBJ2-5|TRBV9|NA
TGTGCCAGCAGCTATCGGGTATCGGAGACCCAGTACTTC
CASSYRVSETQYF
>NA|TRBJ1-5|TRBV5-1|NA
TGCGCCAGCAGCTTGTCCGCCTCGGCGGGTCAGCCCCAGCATTTT
CASSLSASAGQPQHF
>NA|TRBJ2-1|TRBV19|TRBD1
TGTGCCAGTAGGGGGGACAGGGCCAATGAGCAGTTCTTC
CASRGDRANEQFF
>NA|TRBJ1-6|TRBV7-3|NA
TGTGCCAGCAGCTCCACGGGACGGACCCATTGGCCCCTCCACTTT
CASSSTGRTHWPLHF
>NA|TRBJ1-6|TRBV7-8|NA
TGTGCCAGCAGCCCAATGGAGGACAGAATGAATTCACCCCTCCACTTT
CASSPMEDRMNSPLHF
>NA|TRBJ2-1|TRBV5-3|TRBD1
TGTGCCAGAAGCCCAGGGACAGTAGTGTCCACTGAGCAGTTCTTC
CARSPGTVVSTEQFF
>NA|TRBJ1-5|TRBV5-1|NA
TGCGCCAGCAGCCCTGAAGGGGACAGCAATCAGCCCCAGCATTTT
CASSPEGDSNQPQHF
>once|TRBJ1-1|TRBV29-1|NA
TGCAGCGTTTTCAGGGGCCTGGGGACTGAAGCTTTCTTT
CSVFRGLGTEAFF
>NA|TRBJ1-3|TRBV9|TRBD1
TGTGCCAGCAGCGCGGGACAGGGCGATGTAAACACCATATATTTT
CASSAGQGDVNTIYF